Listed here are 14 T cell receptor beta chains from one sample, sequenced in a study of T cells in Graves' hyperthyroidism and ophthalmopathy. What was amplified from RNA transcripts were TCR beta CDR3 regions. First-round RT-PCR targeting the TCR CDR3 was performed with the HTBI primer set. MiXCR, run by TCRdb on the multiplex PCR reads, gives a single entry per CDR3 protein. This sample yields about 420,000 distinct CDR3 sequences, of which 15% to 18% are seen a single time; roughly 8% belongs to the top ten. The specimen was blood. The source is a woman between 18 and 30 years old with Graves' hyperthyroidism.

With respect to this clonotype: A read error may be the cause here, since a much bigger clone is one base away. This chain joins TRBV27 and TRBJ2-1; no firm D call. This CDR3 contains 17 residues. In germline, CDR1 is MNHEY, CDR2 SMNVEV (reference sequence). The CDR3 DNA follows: TGTGCCAGCAGACAAGAGTCCGGATTCCACTCCTGCAATGAGCAGTTCTTC. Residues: CASRQESGFHSCNEQFF.

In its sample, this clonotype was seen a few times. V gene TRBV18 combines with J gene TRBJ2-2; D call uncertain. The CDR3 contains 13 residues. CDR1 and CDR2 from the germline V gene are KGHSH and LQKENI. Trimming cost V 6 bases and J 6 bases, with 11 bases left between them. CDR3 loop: CASSIALAGELFF. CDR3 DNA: TGTGCCAGCTCGATCGCATTGGCCGGGGAGCTGTTTTTT.

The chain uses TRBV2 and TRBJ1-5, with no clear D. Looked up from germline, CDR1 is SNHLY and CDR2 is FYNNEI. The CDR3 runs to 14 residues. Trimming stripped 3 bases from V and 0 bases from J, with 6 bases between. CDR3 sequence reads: CASSEVSSNQPQHF. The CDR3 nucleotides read TGTGCCAGCAGTGAGGTTAGTAGCAATCAGCCCCAGCATTTT.

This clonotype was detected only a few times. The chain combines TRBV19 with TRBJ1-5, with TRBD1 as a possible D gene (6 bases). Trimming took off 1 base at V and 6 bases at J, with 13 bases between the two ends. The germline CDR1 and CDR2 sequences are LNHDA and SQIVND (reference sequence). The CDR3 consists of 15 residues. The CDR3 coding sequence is TGTGCCAGTAGTATAGTTCACGGGGGCCTTCAGCCCCAGCATTTT. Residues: CASSIVHGGLQPQHF.

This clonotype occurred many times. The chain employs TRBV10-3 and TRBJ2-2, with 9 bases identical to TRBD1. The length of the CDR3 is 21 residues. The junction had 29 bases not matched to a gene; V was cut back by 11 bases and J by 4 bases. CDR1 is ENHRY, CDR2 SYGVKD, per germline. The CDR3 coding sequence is TGTGCCGTAAAAGAAAAGGGACAGGGTCTCTCGGTTGGGACCCGCACCGGGGAGCTGTTTTTT. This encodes CAVKEKGQGLSVGTRTGELFF.

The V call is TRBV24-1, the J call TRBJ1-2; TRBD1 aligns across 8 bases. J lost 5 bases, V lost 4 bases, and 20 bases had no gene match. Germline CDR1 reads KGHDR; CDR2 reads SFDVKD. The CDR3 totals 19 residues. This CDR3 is CATSDLGSGTGIGGYGYTF. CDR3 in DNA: TGTGCCACCAGTGACCTGGGATCCGGGACAGGTATTGGAGGATATGGCTACACCTTC.

The CDR3 bases are TGTGCCAGCAGCTTATGGGGCGGGTCCTCGGGGAATGAGCAGTTCTTC. Its translation: CASSLWGGSSGNEQFF. The rearrangement joins TRBV7-2 to TRBJ2-1; possibly TRBD1 or TRBD2 for D (5 bases each). V lost 2 bases and J lost 7, with 18 bases in between. The CDR3 contains 16 residues. Germline V gene data show CDR1 as SGHTA and CDR2 as FQGNSA.

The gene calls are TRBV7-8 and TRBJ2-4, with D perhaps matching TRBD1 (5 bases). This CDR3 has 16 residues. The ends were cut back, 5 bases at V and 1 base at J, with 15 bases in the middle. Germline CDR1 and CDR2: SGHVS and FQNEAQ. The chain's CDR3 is CASSERTTLAKNIQYF. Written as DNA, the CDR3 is TGTGCCAGCAGCGAAAGGACAACCTTGGCCAAAAACATTCAGTACTTC.

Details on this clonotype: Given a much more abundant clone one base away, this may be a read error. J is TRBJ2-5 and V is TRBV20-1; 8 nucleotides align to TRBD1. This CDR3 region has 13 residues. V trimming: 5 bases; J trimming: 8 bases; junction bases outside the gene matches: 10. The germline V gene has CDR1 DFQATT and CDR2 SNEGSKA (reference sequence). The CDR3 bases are TGCAGTGCTGGAAAAGGGACAGGCCATACCCAGTACTTC. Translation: CSAGKGTGHTQYF.

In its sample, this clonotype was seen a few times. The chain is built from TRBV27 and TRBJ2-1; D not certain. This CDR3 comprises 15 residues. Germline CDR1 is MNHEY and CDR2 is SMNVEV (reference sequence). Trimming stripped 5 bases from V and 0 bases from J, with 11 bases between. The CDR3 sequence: CASSPPPSSYNEQFF. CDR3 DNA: TGTGCCAGCAGTCCCCCCCCTAGCTCCTACAATGAGCAGTTCTTC.

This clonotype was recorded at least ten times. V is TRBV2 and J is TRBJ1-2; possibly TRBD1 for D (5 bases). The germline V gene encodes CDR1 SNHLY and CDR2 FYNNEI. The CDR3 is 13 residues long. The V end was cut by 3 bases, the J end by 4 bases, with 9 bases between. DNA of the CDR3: TGTGCCAGCAGTGAGGGGCAGTTCTATGGCTACACCTTC. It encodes CASSEGQFYGYTF.

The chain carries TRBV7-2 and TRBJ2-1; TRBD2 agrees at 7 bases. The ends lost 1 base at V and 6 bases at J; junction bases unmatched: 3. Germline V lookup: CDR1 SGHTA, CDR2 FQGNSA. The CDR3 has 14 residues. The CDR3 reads CASSLELASNEQFF. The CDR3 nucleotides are TGTGCCAGCAGCTTAGAACTAGCGAGCAATGAGCAGTTCTTC.

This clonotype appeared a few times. CDR3 sequence (DNA): TGTGCCAGCAGCGTGGGTGGGGACAGGGTATGGGAGACCCAGTACTTC. This gives the protein CASSVGGDRVWETQYF. This chain links TRBV7-8 with TRBJ2-5, with 9 bases fitting TRBD1. This CDR3 has 16 residues. The V gene end was trimmed by 5 bases and the J gene end by 5 bases; junction bases not matched to a gene: 12. Germline loops: CDR1 SGHVS, CDR2 FQNEAQ.

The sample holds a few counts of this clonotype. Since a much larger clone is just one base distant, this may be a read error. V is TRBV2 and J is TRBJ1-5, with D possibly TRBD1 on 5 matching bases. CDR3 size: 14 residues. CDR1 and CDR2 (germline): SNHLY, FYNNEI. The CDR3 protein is CAGSGSGGGQPQHF. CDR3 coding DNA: TGTGCCGGCAGTGGTTCGGGGGGAGGTCAGCCCCAGCATTTT.